These 23 T cell receptor beta chains were all obtained from the same sample, sequenced in a study of molecular identifiers for immune sequencing clone quantification. TCRdb ran MiXCR on the PCR reads and lists one entry per CDR3 protein. The sample comprises about 500,000 distinct CDR3 sequences, about a quarter of which are singletons, and roughly 0.79% rests with the top ten. Specimen: naive CD8+ T cells from blood, with Jurkat cell RNA spiked in. Subset noted: FACS-sorted CD8+CD4-CCR7+CD45RA+ naive T cells. The receptors originated from a human donor in good health. Some libraries in this study had Jurkat cell RNA spiked in.

Written as DNA, the CDR3 is TGTGCCAGCAGACCCGGGACAGAAGAGACCCAGTACTTC. Translating it yields CASRPGTEETQYF. The chain joins TRBV12-3 or TRBV12-4 to TRBJ2-5; 7 bases are a match to TRBD1. The CDR3 loop spans 13 amino acids. V trimming: 6 bases; J trimming: 3 bases; junction bases outside the gene matches: 4.

There are a few counts of this clonotype. The chain has TRBV12-3 or TRBV12-4 and TRBJ2-3; maybe TRBD2 (6 bases). The CDR3 runs 18 residues. With 7 bases removed from V and 4 bases from J, the gap between germline ends came to 27 bases. This CDR3 is CASTTFRGTSSGADTQYF. CDR3 DNA sequence: TGTGCCAGCACCACATTTCGGGGGACGTCCTCCGGCGCAGATACGCAGTATTTT.

Worth noting for this clonotype: One end of the junction fails to match germline, which may point to a read error. The J gene is TRBJ2-1, the V gene TRBV28; D ambiguous. Germline V gene sequence: CDR1 MDHEN, CDR2 SYDVKM. This CDR3 comprises 19 residues. The CDR3 coding sequence is TGTGCCAGCAGGCGATATGCATTCAGCCTAAACGCTTCCTACAATGAGCAGTTGTTC. It translates to CASRRYAFSLNASYNEQLF.

A few counts support this clonotype. This chain uses TRBV7-3 with TRBJ2-3; possibly TRBD2 for D (5 bases). The length of the CDR3 is 17 residues. V was shortened by 1 base and J by 4 bases, with 18 bases between the two germline ends. Germline CDR1 reads SGHTA; CDR2 reads FQGTGA. The CDR3 loop reads CASSLIGGHPSSDTQYF. The CDR3 DNA reads TGTGCCAGCAGCTTAATAGGAGGTCACCCCTCTTCAGATACGCAGTATTTT.

This chain joins TRBV20-1 and TRBJ2-7; 8 nucleotides align to TRBD1. V lost 0 bases to trimming and J lost 3 bases; unmatched junction nucleotides: 10. The length of the CDR3 is 16 residues. CDR1 is DFQATT, CDR2 SNEGSKA, per germline (reference sequence). CDR3 in amino acids: CSARDLDRAVHYEQYF. The CDR3 DNA sequence: TGCAGTGCTAGAGATCTGGACAGGGCCGTCCACTACGAGCAGTACTTC.

This clonotype was counted many times. The rearrangement joins TRBV7-9 to TRBJ2-7, with D possibly TRBD2 on 5 matching bases. Between the trimmed V and J ends, which lost 1 base and 3 bases, there was a span of 10 bases. The germline CDR1 and CDR2 sequences are SEHNR and FQNEAQ (reference sequence). This CDR3 has 14 residues. The CDR3 nucleotides are TGTGCCAGCAGCTTAGTTGCTAGCTTCTACGAGCAGTACTTC. The encoded protein is CASSLVASFYEQYF.

The genes are TRBV6-2 or TRBV6-3 and TRBJ1-2, with D possibly being TRBD1 (6 bases). Trimming pared 5 bases from V and 4 bases from J, leaving 17 bases between. The CDR3 contains 15 residues. The germline V gene encodes CDR1 MNHEY and CDR2 SVGEGT. DNA for the CDR3: TGTGCCAGCAGTCCCGACAGGCCCCTCTTCTATGGCTACACCTTC. As protein: CASSPDRPLFYGYTF.

This clonotype was detected only a few times. The J gene is TRBJ2-1, the V gene TRBV20-1; D gene unclear. V was clipped by 0 bases and J by 4 bases, with 13 bases between them. The CDR3 covers 15 residues. Germline loops: CDR1 DFQATT, CDR2 SNEGSKA (reference sequence). This CDR3 reads CSARDMALHYNEQFF. Written as DNA, the CDR3 is TGCAGTGCTAGAGATATGGCTCTGCATTACAATGAGCAGTTCTTC.

This clonotype has at least ten counts. The rearrangement joins TRBV28 to TRBJ1-1; D is perhaps TRBD1 (5 bases). The CDR3 is 14 residues long. The germline gives CDR1 MDHEN, CDR2 SYDVKM. V was pared by 11 bases and J by 6 bases, with 22 bases between. CDR3 amino acids: CASRSSGGTPEAFF. The CDR3 bases are TGTGCCTCCCGGTCCTCCGGGGGGACCCCTGAAGCTTTCTTT.

This clonotype turned up a few times. This sequence joins TRBV19 and TRBJ2-7, with D possibly being TRBD1 or TRBD2 (6 bases each). Trimming cost V 3 bases and J 0 bases, with 12 bases left between them. Germline lookup yields CDR1 LNHDA and CDR2 SQIVND (reference sequence). The CDR3 is 15 amino acids. The CDR3 DNA reads as TGTGCCAGTAGTATGGCCGGGGGCCCCTCCTACGAGCAGTACTTC. It specifies CASSMAGGPSYEQYF.

This clonotype was found a few times. V and J are TRBV7-6 and TRBJ2-7, with D perhaps given as TRBD1 or TRBD2 (5 bases each). The CDR3 is 14 residues long. V shed 0 bases and J shed 3 bases, with 9 bases lying between them. CDR1 is SGHVS and CDR2 is FNYEAQ in the germline V gene. The CDR3 sequence: CASSLAGAGYEQYF. DNA of the CDR3: TGTGCCAGCAGCTTAGCCGGGGCCGGCTACGAGCAGTACTTC.

This clonotype was observed a handful of times. CDR3 loop: CASSLELGQEYHNEQFF. The CDR3 DNA follows: TGTGCCAGCAGCTTAGAGCTCGGACAAGAATATCACAATGAGCAGTTCTTC. This sequence joins TRBV7-8 and TRBJ2-1; D is possibly TRBD1 (5 bases). V lost 1 base to trimming and J lost 5 bases, with 18 bases between them. CDR1 SGHVS and CDR2 FQNEAQ come from the germline V gene. This CDR3 is 17 amino acids long.

The genes are TRBV28 and TRBJ2-5, with 9 bases fitting TRBD1. V was pared by 5 bases and J by 5 bases, with 3 bases of the junction left unmatched. Germline V gene data show CDR1 as MDHEN and CDR2 as SYDVKM. The CDR3 consists of 13 residues. CDR3 region: CASSPTGGETQYF. CDR3 nucleotide sequence: TGTGCCAGCAGTCCGACAGGGGGGGAGACCCAGTACTTC.

This clonotype has a count of ten or more. The chain is built from TRBV7-8 and TRBJ2-2; TRBD1 is a possible D gene (6 bases). With 0 bases removed from V and 0 bases from J, the gap between germline ends came to 11 bases. The CDR3 has 17 amino acids. CDR1 is SGHVS and CDR2 is FQNEAQ in the germline V gene. Here the CDR3 DNA reads TGTGCCAGCAGCTTAGCATTAGACAGGCCGAACACCGGGGAGCTGTTTTTT. This codes for CASSLALDRPNTGELFF.

This clonotype has at least ten counts. The rearrangement links TRBV9 to TRBJ2-3; D possibly uses TRBD1 or TRBD2 (6 bases each). V gave up 0 bases and J gave up 6 bases, with 14 bases separating them. Germline CDR1 and CDR2: SGDLS and YYNGEE. The CDR3 loop spans 15 amino acids. The CDR3 sequence is CASSVAGGRGDTQYF. The CDR3 region has the DNA TGTGCCAGCAGCGTAGCTGGGGGGCGCGGGGATACGCAGTATTTT. Using reference TRBV9 and TRBJ2-3 for the parts outside the CDR3, the full variable domain is DSGVTQTPKHLITATGQRVTLRCSPRSGDLSVYWYQQSLDQGLQFLIQYYNGEERAKGNILERFSAQQFPDLHSELNLSSLELGDSALYFCASSVAGGRGDTQYFGPGTRLTVL.

As regards this clonotype: The junction departs from the called germline gene at one end, perhaps through a read error. CDR3 in DNA: TGCGCCGGCAGTCAAGGGGAAACAGATACGCAGTATTTT. It encodes CAGSQGETDTQYF. The rearrangement links TRBV23-1 to TRBJ2-3; D perhaps matches TRBD1 (5 bases). TRBV23-1 is placed among ORFs of uncertain function. The CDR3 extends over 13 amino acids.

This clonotype was counted a few times. J is TRBJ2-6 and V is TRBV12-3 or TRBV12-4; possible D gene TRBD1, 6 bases. The CDR3 is 19 amino acids. V was trimmed by 3 bases and J by 0 bases, leaving 18 bases between them. CDR3 sequence: CASSFRGQWGSSGANVLTF. CDR3 in DNA: TGTGCCAGCAGTTTCAGGGGCCAATGGGGAAGCTCTGGGGCCAACGTCCTGACTTTC.

The table lists this clonotype with a few counts. As the CDR3 is not closed by the conserved phenylalanine or tryptophan, this likely results from a read error. The J gene is TRBJ2-1, the V gene TRBV5-1; 7 positions agree with TRBD2. CDR3 length: 15 amino acids. From germline, CDR1 is SGHRS and CDR2 YFSETQ. The junction had 10 bases not matched to a gene; V was cut back by 0 bases and J by 10 bases. Written as DNA, the CDR3 is TGCGCCAGCAGCTTGGCTAGCGGTACCTTCCGGGAGCAGTTCCTC. The encoded protein is CASSLASGTFREQFL.

Remarks on this clonotype: A much larger clone lies one base from this, so it may be a read error. The chain joins TRBV20-1 to TRBJ2-1; D is undetermined. From germline, CDR1 is DFQATT and CDR2 SNEGSKA (reference sequence). The CDR3 length is 11 residues. Written as DNA, the CDR3 is TGCAGTGCTCATCTAGACAATGGGCAGTTCTTC. Encoded protein: CSAHLDNGQFF.

This clonotype has more than one count but fewer than ten. The genes are TRBV19 and TRBJ2-3; D possibly uses TRBD1 or TRBD2 (5 bases each). Germline loops: CDR1 LNHDA, CDR2 SQIVND (reference sequence). This CDR3 spans 16 amino acids. Deletions cut 4 bases from V and 6 bases from J, with 20 bases between. CDR3 DNA sequence: TGTGCCAGTAGTAACTTCGGGACGGACGTTGGTGATACGCAGTATTTT. This encodes CASSNFGTDVGDTQYF.

The chain employs TRBV27 and TRBJ2-7; 7 bases agree with TRBD1. Germline assignment: CDR1 MNHEY and CDR2 SMNVEV (reference sequence). The CDR3 covers 14 residues. V gave up 5 bases and J gave up 4 bases; unmatched junction bases: 8. The CDR3 region has the DNA TGTGCCAGCAGTCATAAGGGGGCCTATTACGAGCAGTACTTC. Protein product: CASSHKGAYYEQYF.

This clonotype was counted a few times. The CDR3 nucleotides read TGTGCCAGCAGGCCAGGAATTTACGAGCAGTACTTC. Encoded protein: CASRPGIYEQYF. This chain uses TRBV6-2 or TRBV6-3 with TRBJ2-7; no clear D. The V gene lost 6 bases and the J gene lost 4 bases, with 10 bases spanning the gap. Germline values: CDR1 MNHEY, CDR2 SVGEGT. This CDR3 is 12 amino acids long.

This clonotype was seen a handful of times. The rearrangement links TRBV24-1 to TRBJ1-4, with D uncertain. CDR1 and CDR2 (germline): KGHDR, SFDVKD. The CDR3 is 17 residues long. Trimming shortened V by 1 base and J by 8 bases, and 19 bases separated the two germline ends. The CDR3 here is CATSDLRLEGSREKLFF. In DNA, the CDR3 is TGTGCCACCAGTGATTTACGGTTGGAAGGTTCGAGGGAAAAACTGTTTTTT.